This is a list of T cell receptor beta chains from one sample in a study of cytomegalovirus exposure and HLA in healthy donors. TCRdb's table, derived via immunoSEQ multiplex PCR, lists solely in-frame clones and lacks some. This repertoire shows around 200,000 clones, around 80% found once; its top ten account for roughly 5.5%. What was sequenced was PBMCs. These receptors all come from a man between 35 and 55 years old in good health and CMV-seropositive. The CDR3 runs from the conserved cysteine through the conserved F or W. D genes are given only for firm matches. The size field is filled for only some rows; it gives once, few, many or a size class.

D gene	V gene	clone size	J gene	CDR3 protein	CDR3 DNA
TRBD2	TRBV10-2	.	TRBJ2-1	CASSGPLAGDSPGSYNEQFF	TGCGCCAGCAGTGGCCCCCTAGCGGGAGATAGTCCGGGCTCCTACAATGAGCAGTTCTTC
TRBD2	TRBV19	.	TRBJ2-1	CASSITSGNPLGNEQFF	TGTGCCAGTAGTATCACTAGCGGGAATCCCCTAGGCAATGAGCAGTTCTTC
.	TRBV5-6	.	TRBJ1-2	CASSPFDSGYTF	TGTGCCAGCAGCCCCTTCGATAGCGGCTACACCTTC
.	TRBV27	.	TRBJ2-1	CASSYSSYNEQFF	TGTGCCAGCAGTTATAGCTCCTACAATGAGCAGTTCTTC
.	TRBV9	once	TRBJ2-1	CASSVVEGHSNEQFF	TGTGCCAGCAGCGTAGTGGAGGGCCATAGCAATGAGCAGTTCTTC
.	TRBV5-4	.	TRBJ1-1	CASSLDRNTEAFF	TGTGCCAGCAGCTTGGACAGGAACACTGAAGCTTTCTTT
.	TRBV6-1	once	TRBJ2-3	CASSDVGRGTDTQYF	TGTGCCAGCAGTGATGTCGGGAGAGGGACAGATACGCAGTATTTT
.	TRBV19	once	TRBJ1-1	CASSIAGIGTEAFF	TGTGCCAGTAGTATAGCGGGGATTGGGACTGAAGCTTTCTTT
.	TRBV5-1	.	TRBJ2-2	CASSLDSTNTGELFF	TGCGCCAGCAGCTTGGATTCCACAAACACCGGGGAGCTGTTTTTT
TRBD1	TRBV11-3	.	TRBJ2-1	CASSLDWTGRNEQFF	TGTGCCAGCAGCTTAGACTGGACAGGGCGCAATGAGCAGTTCTTC
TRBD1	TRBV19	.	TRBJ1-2	CASSPSTGGNYGYTF	TGTGCCAGTAGTCCCTCGACAGGGGGCAACTATGGCTACACCTTC
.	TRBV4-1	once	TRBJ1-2	CASSQDRRDVYGYTF	TGCGCCAGCAGCCAAGACCGCCGGGATGTCTATGGCTACACCTTC
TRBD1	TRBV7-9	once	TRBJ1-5	CASSLGQASNQPQHF	TGTGCCAGCAGCCTCGGACAGGCCAGCAATCAGCCCCAGCATTTT
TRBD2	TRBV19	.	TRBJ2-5	CASSELAGGGETQYF	TGTGCCAGTAGTGAACTAGCGGGAGGCGGAGAGACCCAGTACTTC
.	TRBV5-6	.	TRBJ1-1	CASSPGHMNTEAFF	TGTGCCAGCAGTCCGGGACACATGAACACTGAAGCTTTCTTT
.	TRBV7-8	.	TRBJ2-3	CASSLFESADTQYF	TGTGCCAGCAGCTTATTCGAGTCGGCAGATACGCAGTATTTT
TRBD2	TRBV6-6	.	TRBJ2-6	CASSYSGSSGANVLTF	TGTGCCAGCAGTTATAGCGGGAGCTCTGGGGCCAACGTCCTGACTTTC
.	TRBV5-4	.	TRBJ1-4	CASSLGATTTNEKLFF	TGTGCCAGCAGCTTGGGGGCCACAACAACTAATGAAAAACTGTTTTTT
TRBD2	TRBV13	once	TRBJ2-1	CASSPRTSGDPWGEQFF	TGTGCCAGCAGCCCACGGACTAGCGGGGATCCTTGGGGTGAGCAGTTCTTC
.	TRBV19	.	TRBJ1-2	CASTLANYGYTF	TGTGCCAGTACCCTTGCTAACTATGGCTACACCTTC
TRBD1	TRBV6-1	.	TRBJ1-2	CASSDETGGHYGYTF	TGTGCCAGCAGTGACGAAACAGGGGGGCACTATGGCTACACCTTC
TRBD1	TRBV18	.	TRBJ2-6	CASSPGDSRSGANVLTF	TGTGCCAGCTCACCCGGGGACAGCCGCTCTGGGGCCAACGTCCTGACTTTC
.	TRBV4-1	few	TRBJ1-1	CASSQARAGDDTEAFF	TGCGCCAGCAGCCAAGCTCGGGCAGGGGACGACACTGAAGCTTTCTTT
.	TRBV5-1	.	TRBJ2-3	CASSLGQGWPDTQYF	TGCGCCAGCAGCTTGGGGCAGGGATGGCCAGATACGCAGTATTTT
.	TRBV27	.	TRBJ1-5	CASSLARNAPQHF	TGTGCCAGCAGTTTAGCTAGAAATGCGCCCCAGCATTTT
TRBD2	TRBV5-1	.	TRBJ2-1	CASSLAGDSGASYNEQFF	TGCGCCAGCAGCTTGGCAGGGGATAGCGGGGCCTCCTACAATGAGCAGTTCTTC
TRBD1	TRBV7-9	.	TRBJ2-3	CASSPFTGGRNTDTQYF	TGTGCCAGCAGCCCATTTACAGGGGGGAGAAATACAGATACGCAGTATTTT
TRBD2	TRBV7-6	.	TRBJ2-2	CASSSGLAGVANTGELFF	TGTGCCAGCAGCTCGGGACTAGCGGGAGTCGCGAACACCGGGGAGCTGTTTTTT
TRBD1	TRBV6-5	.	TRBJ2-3	CASSRQGAADTQYF	TGTGCCAGCAGCCGCCAGGGGGCCGCAGATACGCAGTATTTT
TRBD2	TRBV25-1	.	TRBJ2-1	CASSRTSGNEQFF	TGTGCCAGCAGTAGGACTAGCGGCAATGAGCAGTTCTTC